A single sample is the source of the 20 T cell receptor beta chains below, sequenced in a study of OX40 agonist ivuxolimab in advanced cancers. TCRdb's table, derived via immunoSEQ multiplex PCR, lists solely in-frame clones and lacks some. The table has 40,000 to 60,000 clones, roughly 84% seen once. Source: CD4+ or CD8+ T cells sorted from blood, taken in a trial of the OX40 agonist ivuxolimab. The receptor source for this set is an adult with an advanced solid tumor such as melanoma, head and neck, liver or kidney cancer.

The chain has TRBV7-8 and TRBJ1-1, with D unclear. Trimming left V 1 base short and J 4 bases short, with 10 bases between. This CDR3 is 14 amino acids long. Looked up from germline, CDR1 is SGHVS and CDR2 is FQNEAQ. The DNA for the CDR3 is TGTGCCAGCAGCTTAGAGGGAGGTTTCACTGAAGCTTTCTTT. It is translated as CASSLEGGFTEAFF.

This clone is medium-sized in the sample. The gene calls are TRBV14 and TRBJ2-7; 8 bases map to TRBD1. V gave up 3 bases and J gave up 4 bases; unmatched junction bases: 5. The germline V gene encodes CDR1 SGHDN and CDR2 FVKESK. The CDR3 contains 14 residues. The CDR3 bases are TGTGCCAGCAGCCACCGGGACAGGTTTTACGAGCAGTACTTC. Its translation: CASSHRDRFYEQYF.

The rearrangement links TRBV6-6 to TRBJ1-2; 7 bases fit TRBD1. V was clipped by 6 bases and J by 3 bases; unmatched bases: 4. CDR1 is MNHNY, CDR2 SVGAGI, per germline (reference sequence). The CDR3 totals 13 residues. For the CDR3, the DNA is TGTGCCAGCAGCACCGGGACAGACTATGGCTACACCTTC. Translated: CASSTGTDYGYTF.

The V and J genes are TRBV5-1 and TRBJ2-7, with 8 bases that match TRBD1. The V and J ends lost 5 bases and 3 bases, in that order; junction bases with no gene match: 13. CDR1 and CDR2 (germline): SGHRS, YFSETQ. This CDR3 is built from 16 residues. CDR3 region: CASRTGQATLNYEQYF. CDR3 nucleotide sequence: TGCGCCAGCAGGACGGGACAGGCGACCTTGAACTACGAGCAGTACTTC.

In its sample, this clone was seen once. CDR3 coding DNA: TGTGCCAGCAGCTTGGACCTCCTCCTTAGCAATCAGCCCCAGCATTTT. Protein: CASSLDLLLSNQPQHF. The genes are TRBV5-5 and TRBJ1-5; D not resolved. The V end lost 0 bases, the J end lost 0 bases, and 10 bases lay between the germline ends. The CDR3 length is 16 residues. Germline lookup yields CDR1 SGHKS and CDR2 YYEKEE (reference sequence).

The chain employs TRBV6-5 and TRBJ1-2; D is ambiguous. V lost 7 bases to trimming and J lost 2 bases, with 14 bases between them. CDR3 length: 14 amino acids. Germline CDR1 is MNHEY and CDR2 is SVGAGI. CDR3 region: CASKYSGWNYGYTF. The CDR3 region has the DNA TGTGCCAGCAAGTATAGTGGGTGGAACTATGGCTACACCTTC.

The rearrangement uses TRBV7-9 and TRBJ2-5; TRBD2 agrees at 8 bases. Germline CDR1 reads SEHNR; CDR2 reads FQNEAQ (reference sequence). V lost 1 base to trimming and J lost 5 bases; unmatched junction nucleotides: 9. The CDR3 loop spans 16 amino acids. The CDR3 region has the DNA TGTGCCAGCAGCTTAGGTAGTGGGACTAGGGTGGAGACCCAGTACTTC. Its translation is CASSLGSGTRVETQYF. The full variable domain, in which reference TRBV7-9 and TRBJ2-5 provide the parts outside the CDR3, is DTGVSQNPRHKITKRGQNVTFRCDPISEHNRLYWYRQTLGQGPEFLTYFQNEAQLEKSRLLSDRFSAERPKGSFSTLEIQRTEQGDSAMYLCASSLGSGTRVETQYFGPGTRLLVL.

The table lists this clone with a few counts. The chain carries TRBV10-3 and TRBJ1-3; no firm D call. The CDR3 is 13 residues long. Germline V gene sequence: CDR1 ENHRY, CDR2 SYGVKD. Trimming stripped 4 bases from V and 0 bases from J, with 4 bases between. The CDR3 protein is CAISAGSGNTIYF. The CDR3 nucleotides are TGTGCCATCAGTGCCGGCTCTGGAAACACCATATATTTT.

The chain combines TRBV18 with TRBJ1-1, with a possible D match to TRBD1 (5 bases). V was cut by 2 bases and J by 5 bases, with 15 bases left in between. There are 15 residues in the CDR3. Germline loops: CDR1 KGHSH, CDR2 LQKENI. Here the CDR3 reads CASSPNKGSRTEAFF. CDR3 in DNA: TGTGCCAGCTCACCAAATAAGGGGTCTAGGACTGAAGCTTTCTTT.

The J gene is TRBJ2-7, the V gene TRBV27, with D possibly matching TRBD2 (6 bases). This CDR3 is 14 amino acids long. Per the germline V gene, CDR1 is MNHEY and CDR2 is SMNVEV (reference sequence). Deletions cut 6 bases from V and 7 bases from J, with 19 bases between. Here the CDR3 reads CASRYSRLGGEQYF. In DNA form, the CDR3 reads TGTGCCAGCAGATACAGCCGCTTGGGGGGAGAGCAGTACTTC.

The DNA of the CDR3 is TGTGCCAGCAGCACGACGAGCGGGCAGTACGAGCAGTACTTC. Translating gives CASSTTSGQYEQYF. The V gene is TRBV6-1, the J gene TRBJ2-7; tentatively, D is TRBD2 (6 bases). Germline assignment: CDR1 MNHNS and CDR2 SASEGT. V lost 6 bases and J 4 bases, leaving 16 bases between the germline ends. The CDR3 has 14 amino acids.

This clone was counted between two and nine times. The chain combines TRBV4-1 with TRBJ1-1, with a tentative D call TRBD1 (6 bases). The CDR3 is 14 amino acids. The V end lost 5 bases, the J end lost 5 bases, and 15 bases lay between the germline ends. Per germline, CDR1 MGHRA and CDR2 YSYEKL. The CDR3 sequence is CASSDRNKGTEAFF. Here the CDR3 DNA reads TGCGCCAGCAGCGACAGGAATAAAGGGACTGAAGCTTTCTTT.

On this clone itself: The sample has other DNA sequences that encode this CDR3 too. The CDR3 nucleotides are TGTGCCAGTAGTATTCCGACAGGTACCCTTTATGGCTACACCTTC. Residues: CASSIPTGTLYGYTF. The J gene is TRBJ1-2, the V gene TRBV19; maybe TRBD1 (6 bases). V was cut by 3 bases and J by 5 bases, with 16 bases left in between. The CDR3 runs to 15 residues. Germline-derived CDR1 and CDR2 are LNHDA and SQIVND (reference sequence).

This sequence joins TRBV7-2 and TRBJ1-5; D is undetermined. Germline CDR1 reads SGHTA; CDR2 reads FQGNSA. V lost 5 bases to trimming and J lost 4 bases, with 9 bases between them. The CDR3 covers 13 residues. The CDR3: CASSPVWNQPQHF. The CDR3 nucleotides read TGTGCCAGCAGCCCGGTTTGGAATCAGCCCCAGCATTTT. The full variable domain, with the rest looked up from reference TRBV7-2 and TRBJ1-5, is GAGVSQSPSNKVTEKGKDVELRCDPISGHTALYWYRQSLGQGLEFLIYFQGNSAPDKSGLPSDRFSAERTGGSVSTLTIQRTQQEDSAVYLCASSPVWNQPQHFGDGTRLSIL.

This sequence joins TRBV11-1 and TRBJ2-5, with TRBD2 matching over 7 bases. The germline gives CDR1 SGHAT, CDR2 FQDESV (reference sequence). The CDR3 totals 15 residues. V lost 6 bases to trimming and J lost 0 bases; unmatched junction nucleotides: 7. CDR3: CASSRRGEYQETQYF. The DNA for the CDR3 is TGTGCCAGCAGTAGACGGGGGGAGTACCAAGAGACCCAGTACTTC. Drawing the rest from reference TRBV11-1 and TRBJ2-5, the complete variable domain is EAEVAQSPRYKITEKSQAVAFWCDPISGHATLYWYRQILGQGPELLVQFQDESVVDDSQLPKDRFSAERLKGVDSTLKIQPAELGDSAMYLCASSRRGEYQETQYFGPGTRLLVL.

The chain is built from TRBV7-3 and TRBJ2-3; D unclear. Germline-derived CDR1 and CDR2 are SGHTA and FQGTGA. V dropped 1 base and J dropped 2 bases, with 7 bases sitting between them. CDR3 length: 14 residues. This CDR3 is CASSLSLPTDTQYF. The CDR3 region has the DNA TGTGCCAGCAGCTTAAGTCTTCCCACAGATACGCAGTATTTT.

The V call is TRBV6-1, the J call TRBJ1-1, with 9 bases that match TRBD1. The germline V gene has CDR1 MNHNS and CDR2 SASEGT. The ends lost 5 bases at V and 4 bases at J; junction bases unmatched: 5. This CDR3 is 14 amino acids long. The CDR3 DNA follows: TGTGCCAGCAGTACACAGGGGGCTGGCACTGAAGCTTTCTTT. It encodes CASSTQGAGTEAFF.

Note on this clone: The junction departs from germline at one end; a sequencing error may be responsible. The chain couples TRBV11-2 to TRBJ2-5, with D perhaps matching TRBD2 (6 bases). In germline, CDR1 is SGHAT, CDR2 FQNNGV. This CDR3 contains 15 residues. The CDR3 region is CVSSSILRGPGAQYF. The CDR3 DNA follows: TGTGTCAGCAGCTCTATATTGCGGGGACCGGGGGCCCAGTACTTC.

Points on this clone: At one of its ends the junction is not consistent with the germline gene, which may arise from a read error. This chain joins TRBV5-1 and TRBJ1-2, with 7 bases identical to TRBD1. Germline V gene data show CDR1 as SGHRS and CDR2 as YFSETQ. CDR3 length: 13 amino acids. The CDR3 reads CASSLGQGYDYTF. Written as DNA, the CDR3 is TGCGCCAGCAGCTTGGGACAGGGATATGACTACACCTTC.

The gene calls are TRBV5-8 and TRBJ2-1, with 12 bases identical to TRBD2. CDR3 size: 16 residues. The germline V gene encodes CDR1 SGHTS and CDR2 YDEGEE. V lost 4 bases and J lost 7; bases outside the gene matches: 9. The CDR3 is CASSLTGLAGNNEQFF. The CDR3 region has the DNA TGTGCCAGCAGCCTTACAGGACTAGCGGGGAATAATGAGCAGTTCTTC.